One TCR beta chain is described in this entry. Its antigen is currently unknown. Unique molecular identifiers were incorporated during preparation of the TCRbeta library. TCRdb reprocessed the PCR reads via MiXCR and lists one record per CDR3 protein. Of about 200,000 distinct CDR3 sequences detected, roughly 6.3% appear once; the ten largest clones hold approximately 4.1%. The data were taken from a study of T-cell reconstitution after alpha-beta-depleted transplantation in children. Study observations and caveats: Several hundred expanded graft clones reportedly were the source of alpha-beta T cells about two months after transplant. The origin of high day-60 TCRbeta diversity in some patients lay in surviving recipient T cells and thymic progenitors. Newly produced T cells mostly provided counts and TCRbeta diversity after one year, as hyperexpanded clones declined.

The sequence derives from a girl under two years old with combined immunodeficiency, due to receive a stem cell transplant. This sample comprised PBMCs, obtained before TCRalphabeta/CD19-depleted stem cell transplant.

CDR3 sequence: CASSLWMNAVSYNEQFF. The DNA of the CDR3 is TGTGCCAGCAGCTTATGGATGAACGCAGTTTCCTACAATGAGCAGTTCTTC. The chain links TRBV7-6 to TRBJ2-1; D unresolved. This CDR3 region has 17 residues. Germline CDR1 reads SGHVS; CDR2 reads FNYEAQ. V lost 2 bases and J lost 1, with 15 bases in between.